Included here is one TCR beta chain sequence, with context. Individual cDNA molecules had unique molecular identifiers attached to them by the library. Each CDR3 protein gets one entry after TCRdb re-called the RACE reads with MiXCR. The table shows about 250,000 distinct CDR3 sequences, with around 7% occurring only once. This CDR3 has 15 residues. Per the germline V gene, CDR1 is MNHNS and CDR2 is SASEGT. Trimming took 6 bases from V and 0 from J, leaving 15 bases between them. Regarding time point: pre-sensitization, week 0. Treatment denoted: therapeutic diphenylcyclopropenone sensitization with weekly scalp DPC. The data were taken from a study of human T cells and chemical hapten exposure. Study information: The study patch tested 0.01% DPC on the upper back and read results at 6 days.

The sequencing used whole blood, collected in connection with sensitization to the hapten diphenylcyclopropenone (DPC). The chain employs TRBV6-1 and TRBJ2-7, with a tentative D call TRBD2 (6 bases). The clonotype originates from a man younger than 30 with alopecia areata. Some clones in this sample may be carry-over from other donors' samples. CDR3 amino acids: CASSVGLSSSYEQYF. CDR3 bases: TGTGCCAGCAGCGTTGGACTATCCAGCTCCTACGAGCAGTACTTC.